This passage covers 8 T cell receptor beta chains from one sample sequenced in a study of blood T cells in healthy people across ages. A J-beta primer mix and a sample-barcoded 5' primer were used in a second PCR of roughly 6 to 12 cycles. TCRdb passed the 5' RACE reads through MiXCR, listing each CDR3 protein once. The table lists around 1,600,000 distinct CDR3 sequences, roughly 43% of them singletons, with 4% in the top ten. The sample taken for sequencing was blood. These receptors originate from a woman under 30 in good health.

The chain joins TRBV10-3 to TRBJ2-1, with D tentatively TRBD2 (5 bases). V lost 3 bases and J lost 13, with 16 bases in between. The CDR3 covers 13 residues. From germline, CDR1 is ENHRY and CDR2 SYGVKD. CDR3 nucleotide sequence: TGTGCCATCAGTGAAAGGGAGACCGAGACCCAGTTCTTC. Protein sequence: CAISERETETQFF.

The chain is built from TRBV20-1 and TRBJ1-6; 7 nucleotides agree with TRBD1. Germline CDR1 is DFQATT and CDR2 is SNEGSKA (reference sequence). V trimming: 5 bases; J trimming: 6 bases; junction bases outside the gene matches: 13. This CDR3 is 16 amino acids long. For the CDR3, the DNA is TGCAGTGCTGACCTCGGGACAGCCTTCGGTAATTCACCCCTCCACTTT. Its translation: CSADLGTAFGNSPLHF.

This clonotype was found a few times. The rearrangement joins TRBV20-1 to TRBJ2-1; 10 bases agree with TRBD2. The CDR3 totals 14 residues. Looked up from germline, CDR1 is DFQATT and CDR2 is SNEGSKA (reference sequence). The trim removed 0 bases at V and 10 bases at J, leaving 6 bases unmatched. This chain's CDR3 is CSARDLAGVLEQFF. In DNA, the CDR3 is TGCAGTGCTAGAGATCTAGCGGGAGTTTTAGAGCAGTTCTTC.

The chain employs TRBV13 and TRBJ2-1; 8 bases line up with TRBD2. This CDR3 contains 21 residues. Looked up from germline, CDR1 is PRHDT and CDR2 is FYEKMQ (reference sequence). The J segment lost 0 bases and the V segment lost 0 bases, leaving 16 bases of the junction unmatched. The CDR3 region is CASSLGSRLAFQPSSYNEQFF. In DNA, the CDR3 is TGTGCCAGCAGCTTAGGCTCGCGACTAGCGTTCCAACCGAGCTCCTACAATGAGCAGTTCTTC.

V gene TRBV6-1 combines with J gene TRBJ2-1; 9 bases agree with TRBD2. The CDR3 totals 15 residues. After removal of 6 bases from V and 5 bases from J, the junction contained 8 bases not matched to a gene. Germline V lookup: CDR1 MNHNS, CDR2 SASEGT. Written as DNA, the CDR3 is TGTGCCAGCAGACCCTGGACTAGCGCCGACAATGAGCAGTTCTTC. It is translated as CASRPWTSADNEQFF.

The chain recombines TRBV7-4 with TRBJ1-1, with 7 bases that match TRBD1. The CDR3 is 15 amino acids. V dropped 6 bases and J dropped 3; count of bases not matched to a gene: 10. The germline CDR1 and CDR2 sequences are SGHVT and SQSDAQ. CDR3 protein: CASSDMTGCYTEAFF. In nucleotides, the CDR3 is TGTGCCAGCAGTGACATGACAGGGTGTTACACTGAAGCTTTCTTT.

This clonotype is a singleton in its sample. The CDR3 nucleotides read TGTGCCAGCAACTCTCGGGGGGGACCCTACAATGAGCAGTTCTTC. Translating gives CASNSRGGPYNEQFF. The chain is built from TRBV7-2 and TRBJ2-1, with TRBD2 matching 8 bases. Germline CDR1 SGHTA, CDR2 FQGNSA. Trimming took 7 bases from V and 2 from J; bases not matched to a gene: 7. CDR3 length equals 15 residues.

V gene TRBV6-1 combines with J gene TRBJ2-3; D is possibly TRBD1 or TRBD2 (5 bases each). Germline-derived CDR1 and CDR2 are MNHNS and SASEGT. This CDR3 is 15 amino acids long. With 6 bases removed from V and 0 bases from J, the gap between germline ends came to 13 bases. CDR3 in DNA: TGTGCCAGCAGCCCCTACGGGGCGAGCACAGATACGCAGTATTTT. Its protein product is CASSPYGASTDTQYF.